This entry lists 14 T cell receptor beta chains sequenced from one sample in a study of T cell responses to AZD1222 COVID-19 vaccine. Profiled with immunoSEQ multiplex PCR; TCRdb holds only in-frame clones, not every one. The repertoire holds 150,000 or so clones, with 82% as singletons. Sequencing was performed on peripheral blood, taken on day 0 of MenACWY control vaccination. Receptors originate from an adult in good health.

J is TRBJ2-2 and V is TRBV2; no clear D gene. CDR3 length equals 13 residues. Trimming pared 6 bases from V and 1 base from J, leaving 6 bases between. The germline V gene encodes CDR1 SNHLY and CDR2 FYNNEI. The CDR3 DNA follows: TGTGCCAGCAGAATCGTGAACACCGGGGAGCTGTTTTTT. It specifies CASRIVNTGELFF.

The chain has TRBV5-1 and TRBJ2-3; no reliable D call. The V gene lost 2 bases and the J gene lost 5 bases, with 6 bases spanning the gap. The CDR3 contains 12 residues. Per the germline V gene, CDR1 is SGHRS and CDR2 is YFSETQ. The CDR3, as DNA: TGCGCCAGCAGCTTACAAGAAGATACGCAGTATTTT. This encodes CASSLQEDTQYF.

This clone has more than one count but fewer than ten. The V call is TRBV6-5, the J call TRBJ1-5, with D perhaps matching TRBD1 (6 bases). The germline gives CDR1 MNHEY, CDR2 SVGAGI. The V gene lost 6 bases and the J gene lost 0 bases, with 9 bases spanning the gap. CDR3 length: 14 amino acids. The CDR3 loop is CASRNRVSNQPQHF. CDR3 in DNA: TGTGCCAGCAGAAACAGGGTTAGCAATCAGCCCCAGCATTTT.

V usage is TRBV27 and J usage is TRBJ1-1, with a tentative D call TRBD1 (6 bases). CDR1 and CDR2 from the germline V gene are MNHEY and SMNVEV (reference sequence). V was clipped by 5 bases and J by 2 bases, with 27 bases between them. This CDR3 spans 19 amino acids. The CDR3 spells CASSPDSYPGYTGNTEAFF. For the CDR3, the DNA is TGTGCCAGCAGTCCGGACAGTTATCCGGGTTATACGGGAAACACTGAAGCTTTCTTT.

J is TRBJ2-3 and V is TRBV9, with 10 bases lining up with TRBD2. Losses at the gene ends were 4 bases for V and 5 bases for J; bases not matched to a gene: 13. Per germline, CDR1 SGDLS and CDR2 YYNGEE. This CDR3 has 17 residues. This CDR3 reads CASSLGRASGGVDTQYF. The CDR3 DNA reads TGTGCCAGCAGCCTCGGAAGGGCTAGCGGGGGAGTAGATACGCAGTATTTT.

This chain links TRBV3-1 (or the pseudogene TRBV3-2) with TRBJ2-7; D is uncertain. Germline assignment: CDR1 LGHDT and CDR2 YNNKEL (reference sequence). Trimming cost V 1 base and J 6 bases, with 10 bases left between them. The CDR3 sequence is 13 residues long. CDR3 coding DNA: TGTGCCAGCAGCCAAGGGCCAGGACCCGAGCAGTACGTC. Its protein is CASSQGPGPEQYV.

This clone occurred a few times. The V and J genes are TRBV11-2 and TRBJ1-4; 7 bases agree with TRBD1. The CDR3 runs 16 residues. V was pared by 5 bases and J by 6 bases, with 12 bases of the junction left unmatched. Looked up from germline, CDR1 is SGHAT and CDR2 is FQNNGV. The CDR3 region has the DNA TGTGCCAGCAGCCCACTGACAGGGAGGGCGGATGAAAAACTGTTTTTT. Amino acids: CASSPLTGRADEKLFF.

Only a few counts were recorded for this clone. The V call is TRBV6-1, the J call TRBJ2-7, with no clear D. The V gene lost 2 bases and the J gene lost 3 bases, with 17 bases spanning the gap. CDR1 and CDR2 (germline): MNHNS, SASEGT. The CDR3 consists of 16 residues. The CDR3, as DNA: TGTGCCAGCAGTGAAACCCCCCTGGGCAGAGGCTACGAGCAGTACGTC. The encoded protein is CASSETPLGRGYEQYV.

This clone appeared a single time. This chain connects TRBV28 to TRBJ2-1; TRBD2 matches at 7 bases. With V trimmed by 4 bases and J by 7 bases, 10 bases remained unmatched. Germline values: CDR1 MDHEN, CDR2 SYDVKM. This CDR3 comprises 15 residues. CDR3 sequence (DNA): TGTGCCAGCAGTTCGTGGGGCGGGGGTGAGAATGAGCAGTTCTTC. Its translation is CASSSWGGGENEQFF.

J is TRBJ2-2 and V is TRBV9; TRBD1 might be the D (5 bases). Germline V gene data show CDR1 as SGDLS and CDR2 as YYNGEE. The V end lost 0 bases, the J end lost 1 base, and 10 bases lay between the germline ends. The CDR3 runs to 16 residues. CDR3 in amino acids: CASSVDGQGNTGELFF. In nucleotides, the CDR3 is TGTGCCAGCAGCGTAGACGGGCAGGGGAACACCGGGGAGCTGTTTTTT.

The chain couples TRBV5-4 to TRBJ1-1; TRBD1 might be the D (5 bases). The CDR3 covers 16 residues. Trimming stripped 4 bases from V and 0 bases from J, with 16 bases between. CDR1 is SGHNT, CDR2 YYREEE, per germline (reference sequence). CDR3 loop: CASSLERGEMNTEAFF. The CDR3 nucleotides are TGTGCCAGCAGCCTGGAACGGGGGGAAATGAACACTGAAGCTTTCTTT.

The gene calls are TRBV29-1 and TRBJ2-1, with TRBD1 matching 8 bases. There are 11 residues in the CDR3. With 7 bases clipped from V and 16 bases from J, the junction kept 12 bases outside the gene matches. The V gene's germline CDR1 is SQVTM and CDR2 ANQGSEA. The CDR3 region is CSALRTDREFF. The DNA of the CDR3 is TGCAGCGCCCTCCGTACGGACAGGGAATTCTTC.

The chain recombines TRBV6-4 with TRBJ2-7, with 8 nucleotides matching TRBD2. The trim removed 10 bases at V and 2 bases at J, leaving 10 bases unmatched. CDR3 size: 14 residues. Germline V lookup: CDR1 MRHNA, CDR2 SNTAGT. CDR3 sequence reads: CATRERGLPYEQYF. Written as DNA, the CDR3 is TGTGCCACGCGAGAGCGGGGGCTCCCCTACGAGCAGTACTTC.

The V gene is TRBV7-9, the J gene TRBJ2-7, with D perhaps TRBD1 (5 bases). The V end lost 4 bases, the J end lost 6 bases, and 16 bases lay between the germline ends. Germline CDR1 and CDR2: SEHNR and FQNEAQ (reference sequence). This CDR3 has 14 residues. The chain's CDR3 is CASSSDSDRSEQYV. CDR3 sequence (DNA): TGTGCCAGCAGCTCCGACAGTGATCGATCCGAGCAGTACGTC.